This TCR beta chain is from a study of T cells expressing NK-cell markers (dated by TCRdb to the early 2020s). About the investigation overall: TCR beta-chain repertoires were profiled in sorted CD3+CD56+NKG2C+, CD3+CD56+NKG2C- and CD3+CD56-NKG2C+ T-cell subsets from about 8 donors. Sequencing of the libraries produced 2 x 150 bp reads on Illumina HiSeq 2000/2500, MiSeq or NextSeq. Among the eight sequenced donors, only one was HCMV-seronegative, while the other seven were HCMV-seropositive. Randomly selected healthy volunteers, three men and five women, were used as the eight sequenced donors.

Data came from an Illumina HiSeq 2000. The TCR beta cDNA libraries were made using 5'RACE template switching, a step that added both a universal primer site and unique molecular identifiers. cDNA synthesis was primed from the TCR beta constant segment and was followed by two successive PCR amplification steps. Concerning the study's data processing: Reads were demultiplexed and grouped by UMI with MIGEC, and clonotypes were assembled and quantified with MiTCR. To exclude erroneous sequences, only TCR cDNA sequences supported by at least two reads were retained. Downstream repertoire analysis used the tcR package, and clonotypes were matched across fractions by CDR3 nucleotide sequence plus V segment. VDJmatch was used to annotate antigen specificity against VDJdb, with one amino acid substitution allowed in CDR3. Following reprocessing of the reads by TCRdb, the data hold one row per CDR3 protein sequence and no DNA is available. The V and J calls were determined by TCRdb, not by the authors. The data table for this sample lists 250,000 or so distinct CDR3 sequences. 4% to 4.5% of the sample belongs to the ten largest clones.

What the work shows at the level of the full study, not this receptor alone: In roughly six donors, the dominant CD3+CD56+NKG2C+ clonotypes ranked among the top 10 CD8+ clonotypes, making up about 1.0-8% of CD8+ T cells. Those dominant clonotypes were again the most abundant among CD3+CD56-NKG2C+ cells in several donors, at roughly 28.3-60.1%. Whether the expanded NKG2C-expressing T cell clones were specific for HCMV antigens was left unclear.

As concerns this clonotype: What antigen it recognizes has not been identified.

HCMV serostatus was determined by detecting HCMV-specific IgG in serum with a commercial ELISA kit. Ficoll density gradient centrifugation was used to isolate peripheral blood mononuclear cells from blood. The CDR3 runs 15 amino acids, cysteine and phenylalanine included. The record lacks a DNA sequence. CDR1 and CDR2 (SGHTA, FQGNSA) derive from the germline V gene. The sequence came from a woman between 18 and 70 years old in good health. Sequencing used blood T cells: a sorted CD56 or NKG2C T cell subset, CD4+ or CD8+ T cells, or bulk PBMC T cells (not recorded which). The V and J genes are TRBV7-2 and TRBJ2-7; the TRBD2 assignment by TCRdb is unverifiable without DNA. The CDR3 sequence is CASSLSGGTRFEQYF.